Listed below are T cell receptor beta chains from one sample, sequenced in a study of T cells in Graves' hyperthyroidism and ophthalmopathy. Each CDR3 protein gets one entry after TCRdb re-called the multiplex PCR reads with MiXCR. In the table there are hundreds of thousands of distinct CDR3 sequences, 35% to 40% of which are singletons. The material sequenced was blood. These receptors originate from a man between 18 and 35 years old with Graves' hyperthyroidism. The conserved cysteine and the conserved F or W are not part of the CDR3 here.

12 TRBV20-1 SVRTGEFGNTIY
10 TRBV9 ASSGINSPLH
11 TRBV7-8 ASSLMPDYDYT
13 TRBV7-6 ASSPRVGAGETQY
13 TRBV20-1 SARTGEATNEKLF
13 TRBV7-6 ASSPRGRVSYEQY
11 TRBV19 ASSNGRDVEAF
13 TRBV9 ASSPTGQANQPRH
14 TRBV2 ASSLGRRANTGELF
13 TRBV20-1 SAVSSGTSMETQY
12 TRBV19 ASSIYRGDYEQY
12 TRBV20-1 SASPVGVGQPQH
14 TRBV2 ASSEGRRGSSEKLF
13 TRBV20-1 SAPGGAGPPYEQY
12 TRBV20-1 SATSGPLSNGYT
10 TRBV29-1 SVAAGTGELF
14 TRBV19 ASMTGGGASNQPQH
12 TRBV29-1 SIAWTSGSVEQY
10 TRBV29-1 SIESTGNTIY
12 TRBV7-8 ASSTLGGVEPQH
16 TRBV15 ATSSQSTGAPGNQPQH
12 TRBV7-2 DSSPAGANQPQH
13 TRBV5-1 ASSLGGASRNTIY
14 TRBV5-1 ASSPLDALGNTEAF
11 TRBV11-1 ASSTSGDYEQY
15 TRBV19 ASSIEGQALPHYGYT
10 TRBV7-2 ASRAGAHEQY
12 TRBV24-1 ATSQRTENTEAF
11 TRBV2 ASVGTGNTEAF
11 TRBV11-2 ASSSVFPYEQY
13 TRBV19 ASQQSGSLVSEQY
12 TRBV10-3 ASSKVDRGYEQY
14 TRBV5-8 ASSPDRRVAAYEQY
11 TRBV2 ASSPGLRYEQY
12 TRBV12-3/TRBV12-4 ASSLPGTSYEQY
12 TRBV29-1 SVAKGAVVYEQY
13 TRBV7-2 ASSFRQGTNEKLF